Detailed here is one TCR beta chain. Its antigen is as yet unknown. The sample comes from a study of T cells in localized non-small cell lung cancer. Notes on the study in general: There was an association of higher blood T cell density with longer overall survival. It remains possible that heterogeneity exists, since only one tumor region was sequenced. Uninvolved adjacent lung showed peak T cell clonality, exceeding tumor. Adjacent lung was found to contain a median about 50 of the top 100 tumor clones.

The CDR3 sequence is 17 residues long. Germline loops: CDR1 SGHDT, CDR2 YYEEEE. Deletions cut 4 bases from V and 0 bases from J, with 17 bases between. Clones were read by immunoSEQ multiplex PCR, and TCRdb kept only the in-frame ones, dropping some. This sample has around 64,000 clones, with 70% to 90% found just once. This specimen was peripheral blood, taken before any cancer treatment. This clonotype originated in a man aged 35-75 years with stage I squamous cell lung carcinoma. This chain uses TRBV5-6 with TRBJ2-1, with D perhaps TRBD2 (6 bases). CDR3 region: CASSPYGGSGSYNEQFF. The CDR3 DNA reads TGTGCCAGCAGCCCTTACGGGGGTAGCGGCTCCTACAATGAGCAGTTCTTC.